Each of the 24 T cell receptor beta chains below was sequenced from the same sample in a study of post-analysis software for immune sequencing data. Prepared libraries of TCR beta cDNA carried unique molecular identifiers. MiXCR, run by TCRdb on the PCR reads, gives a single entry per CDR3 protein. The sample shows roughly 150,000 distinct CDR3 sequences, around 36% of them seen only once. Material: blood, obtained after autologous hematopoietic stem cell transplantation. The receptors here all came from a girl aged 5 to 17 with multiple sclerosis.

Turning to this clonotype: Just one base apart from a much larger clone, this may be a read error. The chain links TRBV29-1 to TRBJ1-2, with TRBD1 matching 7 bases. The CDR3 is 13 amino acids. The germline V gene has CDR1 SQVTM and CDR2 ANQGSEA. The CDR3 DNA is TGCAGCGCGGACCGGGACAGAAAAGGGGGCTGCACCTTC. Translated, it gives CSADRDRKGGCTF.

In this sample, this clonotype turned up a few times. The V call is TRBV28, the J call TRBJ1-4; D not resolved. With 6 bases removed from V and 8 bases from J, the gap between germline ends came to 13 bases. Per the germline V gene, CDR1 is MDHEN and CDR2 is SYDVKM. The CDR3 has 13 amino acids. The CDR3 sequence: CASSPGLKEKLFF. CDR3 bases: TGTGCCAGCAGCCCTGGGTTGAAGGAAAAACTGTTTTTT.

This clonotype was seen more than once but under ten times. The chain links TRBV6-5 to TRBJ2-4; 8 bases agree with TRBD1. Near its end, the DNA agrees better with TRBJ2-7, so the J call may be wrong. The germline CDR1 and CDR2 sequences are MNHEY and SVGAGI. The length of the CDR3 is 11 residues. DNA of the CDR3: TGTGCCACCCATCAGGGGGCCGAGCAGTACTTC. Amino acids: CATHQGAEQYF.

This clonotype has at least ten counts. In DNA, the CDR3 is TGTGCCATCAGGACAGGGTTGGGGACTAGCGGGAGAGACGAGCAGTACTTC. This gives the protein CAIRTGLGTSGRDEQYF. V is TRBV10-3 and J is TRBJ2-7, with 14 nucleotides matching TRBD2. Germline V lookup: CDR1 ENHRY, CDR2 SYGVKD. The CDR3 is made up of 17 amino acids. J was trimmed by 5 bases and V by 6 bases; bases with no gene match: 12.

This clonotype has only one observation. V usage is TRBV5-1 and J usage is TRBJ2-7; 7 bases line up with TRBD1. The DNA end is a closer match to TRBJ2-5, so the J assignment may be wrong. Germline V gene data show CDR1 as SGHRS and CDR2 as YFSETQ. This CDR3 contains 12 residues. In DNA, the CDR3 is TGCGCCAGCAGGACAGGGAGTAGGACCCAGTACTTC. Amino acids: CASRTGSRTQYF.

This clonotype has more than one count but fewer than ten. The V call is TRBV20-1, the J call TRBJ1-2; perhaps TRBD1 as D (5 bases). The CDR3 runs 14 residues. The V end lost 6 bases, the J end lost 4 bases, and 18 bases lay between the germline ends. In germline, CDR1 is DFQATT, CDR2 SNEGSKA (reference sequence). The CDR3 is CSAVVSTASYGYTF. DNA for the CDR3: TGCAGTGCCGTAGTCTCGACAGCTAGCTATGGCTACACCTTC.

The rearrangement joins TRBV5-1 to TRBJ2-2; 8 bases are shared with TRBD2. The CDR3 contains 14 residues. Germline CDR1 reads SGHRS; CDR2 reads YFSETQ. V lost 4 bases, J lost 9 bases, and 8 bases stayed unmatched. The CDR3 loop is CASSLEREWRELFF. The CDR3 nucleotides read TGCGCCAGCAGCCTTGAGCGGGAGTGGAGGGAGCTGTTTTTT.

This clonotype appeared once. This sequence joins TRBV5-1 and TRBJ1-1, with D perhaps matching TRBD1 (5 bases). CDR1 is SGHRS and CDR2 is YFSETQ in the germline V gene. The CDR3 consists of 14 residues. V lost 1 base to trimming and J lost 2 bases, with 9 bases between them. The chain's CDR3 is CASSLKDTNTEAFF. As DNA, the CDR3 is TGCGCCAGCAGCTTGAAGGACACAAACACTGAAGCTTTCTTT.

This clonotype was recorded once. The chain links TRBV7-8 to TRBJ1-1; 8 nucleotides align to TRBD1. Germline V gene sequence: CDR1 SGHVS, CDR2 FQNEAQ. The CDR3 is 14 amino acids. J gave up 8 bases and V 5 bases, and 10 bases lay outside the gene matches. The CDR3 sequence is CASSPIRDRMEAFF. The CDR3 DNA reads TGTGCCAGCAGCCCCATCCGGGACAGGATGGAAGCTTTCTTT.

The J gene is TRBJ1-1, the V gene TRBV29-1, with a possible D match to TRBD1 (5 bases). The V end was cut by 7 bases, the J end by 1 base, with 19 bases between. Germline loops: CDR1 SQVTM, CDR2 ANQGSEA. The CDR3 runs to 15 residues. Here the CDR3 reads CSAAGGFFQNTEAFF. The CDR3 nucleotides are TGCAGCGCGGCGGGGGGGTTTTTCCAGAACACTGAAGCTTTCTTT. Filled out from reference TRBV29-1 and TRBJ1-1, the complete variable domain reads SAVISQKPSRDICQRGTSLTIQCQVDSQVTMMFWYRQQPGQSLTLIATANQGSEATYESGFVIDKFPISRPNLTFSTLTVSNMSPEDSSIYLCSAAGGFFQNTEAFFGQGTRLTVV.

V and J are TRBV7-6 and TRBJ2-7; 9 bases match TRBD1. In germline, CDR1 is SGHVS, CDR2 FNYEAQ. The CDR3 extends over 16 amino acids. The V gene end was trimmed by 5 bases and the J gene end by 0 bases; junction bases not matched to a gene: 8. DNA of the CDR3: TGTGCCAGCAGCCGGGTCACAGGGGGCCTCTCCTACGAGCAGTACTTC. The encoded protein is CASSRVTGGLSYEQYF.

This clonotype has just a few counts. The rearrangement joins TRBV6-5 to TRBJ2-7, with D maybe TRBD2 (6 bases). V shed 0 bases and J shed 1 base, with 10 bases lying between them. The germline gives CDR1 MNHEY, CDR2 SVGAGI. This CDR3 has 15 residues. The CDR3 here is CASSYSRGWSYEQYF. The DNA of the CDR3 is TGTGCCAGCAGTTACTCGCGGGGTTGGTCCTACGAGCAGTACTTC.

This chain uses TRBV7-9 with TRBJ2-5, with TRBD1 matching 9 bases. Germline V gene data show CDR1 as SEHNR and CDR2 as FQNEAQ (reference sequence). Trimming at V came to 5 bases and at J to 4 bases, leaving 8 bases not matched to a gene. CDR3 length: 15 residues. The CDR3 loop reads CASSTGGAIRETQYF. In DNA, the CDR3 is TGTGCCAGCAGCACAGGGGGCGCGATTCGAGAGACCCAGTACTTC.

V gene TRBV5-1 combines with J gene TRBJ2-3; 10 bases map to TRBD2. V was clipped by 4 bases and J by 1 base; unmatched bases: 12. The CDR3 covers 18 residues. CDR1 and CDR2 (germline): SGHRS, YFSETQ. CDR3 amino acids: CASSRGAASGRGTDTQYF. The DNA for the CDR3 is TGCGCCAGCAGCAGAGGGGCGGCTAGCGGGAGAGGCACAGATACGCAGTATTTT. Filled out from reference TRBV5-1 and TRBJ2-3, the complete variable domain reads KAGVTQTPRYLIKTRGQQVTLSCSPISGHRSVSWYQQTPGQGLQFLFEYFSETQRNKGNFPGRFSGRQFSNSRSEMNVSTLELGDSALYLCASSRGAASGRGTDTQYFGPGTRLTVL.

The sample holds many counts of this clonotype. The rearrangement joins TRBV7-6 to TRBJ2-7; 9 positions match TRBD2. Looked up from germline, CDR1 is SGHVS and CDR2 is FNYEAQ. V shed 1 base and J 0 bases; nucleotides not matched to a gene: 4. The CDR3 runs to 16 residues. The CDR3 DNA sequence: TGTGCCAGCAGCTTAGTAGCGGGAGAGAGCTCCTACGAGCAGTACTTC. Protein product: CASSLVAGESSYEQYF.

There are a few counts of this clonotype. The V and J genes are TRBV12-3 or TRBV12-4 and TRBJ2-5; 12 positions match TRBD1. The J call is doubtful: the DNA matches TRBJ2-7 better. The CDR3 is made up of 15 amino acids. DNA of the CDR3: TGTGCCAGCAGTTTGGGGACAGGGGGCCTATACGAGCAGTACTTC. It translates to CASSLGTGGLYEQYF.

The chain is built from TRBV6-2 or TRBV6-3 and TRBJ2-7, with D possibly being TRBD1 (6 bases). Looked up from germline, CDR1 is MNHEY and CDR2 is SVGEGT. V was cut by 6 bases and J by 5 bases, with 17 bases left in between. The length of the CDR3 is 14 residues. For the CDR3, the DNA is TGTGCCAGCAGAAACGGACAGTCGGTCCACGAGCAGTACTTC. Its translation: CASRNGQSVHEQYF.

This clonotype has more than one count but fewer than ten. The chain is built from TRBV7-2 and TRBJ2-1; 9 bases agree with TRBD2. Germline CDR1 is SGHTA and CDR2 is FQGNSA. This CDR3 comprises 15 residues. The junction had 10 bases not matched to a gene; V was cut back by 4 bases and J by 9 bases. The CDR3 sequence: CASSYQAGGLTEQFF. The CDR3 region has the DNA TGTGCCAGCAGCTACCAAGCGGGAGGTCTTACTGAGCAGTTCTTC.

The rearrangement joins TRBV6-6 to TRBJ2-1; D is unresolved. CDR1 is MNHNY, CDR2 SVGAGI, per germline (reference sequence). There are 14 residues in the CDR3. V was clipped by 8 bases and J by 4 bases, with 15 bases between them. The CDR3 is CASYNPPVYNEQFF. CDR3 sequence (DNA): TGTGCCAGCTACAATCCCCCAGTATACAATGAGCAGTTCTTC.

Points on this clonotype: Since the CDR3 does not end with the conserved phenylalanine or tryptophan, this likely comes from a read error. CDR3 nucleotides: TGTGCCAGCAGCCAAGACGTCGGGGCGGTGACTAGTAGGCCCTACAATGAGCAGTTCTCC. This sequence encodes CASSQDVGAVTSRPYNEQFS. The chain has TRBV4-2 and TRBJ2-1; D perhaps matches TRBD2 (6 bases). The CDR3 sequence is 20 residues long. The germline V gene has CDR1 LGHNA and CDR2 YNFKEQ. The V and J ends lost 0 bases and 2 bases respectively, with 23 bases between them.

This clonotype was seen only a few times. This chain connects TRBV6-5 to TRBJ2-7; TRBD1 is a possible D gene (6 bases). Trimming stripped 1 base from V and 4 bases from J, with 14 bases between. In germline, CDR1 is MNHEY, CDR2 SVGAGI. CDR3 length: 15 amino acids. CDR3 loop: CASSYWTAQGYEQYF. The CDR3 DNA reads as TGTGCCAGCAGTTACTGGACAGCCCAGGGGTACGAGCAGTACTTC.

This chain joins TRBV5-1 and TRBJ2-1; D is perhaps TRBD2 (5 bases). Trimming stripped 2 bases from V and 0 bases from J, with 12 bases between. From germline, CDR1 is SGHRS and CDR2 YFSETQ. CDR3 length equals 16 residues. The CDR3 DNA follows: TGCGCCAGCAGCTTTTACGGGGAAACCTCCTACAATGAGCAGTTCTTC. It specifies CASSFYGETSYNEQFF.

This clonotype was seen more than once but under ten times. The gene calls are TRBV5-6 and TRBJ2-7; possible D gene TRBD1, 5 bases. Looked up from germline, CDR1 is SGHDT and CDR2 is YYEEEE. Trimming shortened V by 1 base and J by 2 bases, and 10 bases separated the two germline ends. The CDR3 consists of 14 residues. The CDR3 DNA reads as TGTGCCAGCAGCTTGCGTAAACAGGCCTACGAGCAGTACTTC. Its protein product is CASSLRKQAYEQYF. The full variable domain, completed using reference TRBV5-6 and TRBJ2-7, is DAGVTQSPTHLIKTRGQQVTLRCSPKSGHDTVSWYQQALGQGPQFIFQYYEEEERQRGNFPDRFSGHQFPNYSSELNVNALLLGDSALYLCASSLRKQAYEQYFGPGTRLTVT.

A note on this clonotype: One end of the junction does not line up with germline, which may come from a read error. The chain is built from TRBV27 and TRBJ2-7; D is perhaps TRBD1 (5 bases). The J call may not be correct, given that the DNA end is closer to TRBJ2-5. CDR1 is MNHEY and CDR2 is SMNVEV in the germline V gene (reference sequence). CDR3 length: 14 amino acids. CDR3 amino acids: CASSLFKGHETQYF. The DNA of the CDR3 is TGTGCTAGCAGTTTATTCAAGGGGCACGAGACCCAGTACTTC.